These T cell receptor beta chains were read from a single sample in a study of T cell responses to AZD1222 COVID-19 vaccine. Sequencing was performed with immunoSEQ multiplex PCR; in TCRdb, only in-frame clones are kept and a portion is missing. The sample contains 120,000 to 150,000 clones, 85% to 95% of which appear only once. The specimen comprised peripheral blood, sampled 28 days after the second AZD1222 dose. These receptors were collected from an adult who received the AZD1222 COVID-19 vaccine. Both conserved end residues are part of each CDR3. Fields, in order: CDR3 protein, CDR3 DNA, J gene, D gene, clone size, V gene. D genes are given only for firm matches. Clone size is shown for a subset of rows, as once, few, many or a class of expanded clone.

CASKLSDRIEAFF TGTGCCAGCAAACTATCCGACAGGATAGAAGCTTTCTTT TRBJ1-1 . . TRBV6-5
CASSQGTPPEQFF TGTGCCAGCAGCCAAGGGACACCGCCTGAGCAGTTCTTC TRBJ2-1 . . TRBV3-1/TRBV3-2
CASSYPNRDRNSPLHF TGTGCCAGCAGTTACCCTAACCGGGACCGAAATTCACCCCTCCACTTT TRBJ1-6 . . TRBV6-6
CASSLALQDTGPRNTIYF TGTGCCAGCAGCTTAGCGCTACAGGACACAGGACCGAGAAACACCATATATTTT TRBJ1-3 . once TRBV7-9
CASSEGRGNSGNTIYF TGTGCCAGCAGTGAAGGCAGGGGAAACTCTGGAAACACCATATATTTT TRBJ1-3 . . TRBV2
CASRLTGENTEAFF TGTGCCAGCAGGCTGACAGGGGAGAACACTGAAGCTTTCTTT TRBJ1-1 TRBD1 . TRBV7-9
CASSFSGEYGYTF TGTGCCAGCAGCTTCTCAGGGGAGTATGGCTACACCTTC TRBJ1-2 . . TRBV7-2
CASTYFGGNYGYTF TGTGCCAGCACCTATTTTGGGGGTAACTATGGCTACACCTTC TRBJ1-2 . . TRBV2
CASRTTYRGNTEAFF TGTGCCAGCAGAACGACATACAGGGGGAACACTGAAGCTTTCTTT TRBJ1-1 TRBD1 once TRBV6-5
CASSLGSGYSNTEAFF TGTGCCAGCAGCTTAGGGTCAGGGTATTCTAACACTGAAGCTTTCTTT TRBJ1-1 . . TRBV11-3
CASSLAVQGMNTEAFF TGCGCCAGCAGCTTGGCAGTTCAGGGGATGAACACTGAAGCTTTCTTT TRBJ1-1 . . TRBV5-1
CASSLGGGANQPQHF TGCGCCAGCAGCTTGGGTGGCGGAGCGAATCAGCCCCAGCATTTT TRBJ1-5 . . TRBV5-1
CASSLGTGLTEAFF TGTGCCAGCAGCTTAGGGACAGGGCTTACTGAAGCTTTCTTT TRBJ1-1 TRBD1 . TRBV7-2
CASSPQSGQGGPTEAFF TGTGCCAGCAGCCCTCAGAGCGGACAGGGTGGGCCCACTGAAGCTTTCTTT TRBJ1-1 TRBD1 . TRBV4-2
CASSFSRDRGDSNYGYTF TGTGCCAGCAGCTTTTCCCGGGACAGGGGGGATTCTAACTATGGCTACACCTTC TRBJ1-2 TRBD1 . TRBV7-9
CASSLVAGDHYGYTF TGTGCCAGCAGTTTAGTGGCAGGGGATCACTATGGCTACACCTTC TRBJ1-2 . . TRBV27
CASSWTDPQPQHF TGTGCCAGTAGTTGGACAGATCCTCAGCCCCAGCATTTT TRBJ1-5 . . TRBV19
CASSQSLGGETQYF TGCGCCAGCAGCCAATCCCTGGGGGGGGAGACCCAGTACTTC TRBJ2-5 TRBD2 . TRBV4-3
CASSETVVSYELYF TGCGCCAGCAGCGAGACAGTAGTCTCCTACGAGCTGTACTTC TRBJ2-7 . . TRBV5-1
CAISDRDRESYGYTF TGTGCCATCAGTGACAGGGACAGGGAGAGCTATGGCTACACCTTC TRBJ1-2 TRBD1 . TRBV10-3
CASSEARSYGYTF TGCGCCAGCAGTGAGGCCCGGAGCTATGGCTACACCTTC TRBJ1-2 . . TRBV10-1
CASSPISGTGAYEQYF TGTGCCAGCAGCCCCATTTCCGGGACAGGGGCCTACGAGCAGTACTTC TRBJ2-7 TRBD1 . TRBV11-2